This T cell receptor (beta chain) was profiled in a study of graft-versus-host responses after intestinal transplantation. Study-wide background: All recipients were given anti-thymocyte globulin induction, and tacrolimus and steroids were then administered for roughly three years.

As concerns this clone: Its target is unknown. Other DNA sequences within the sample encode an identical CDR3.

Study findings and constraints: Recipient marrow contained GvH clones, some of which appeared first in ileum or blood.

This CDR3 comprises 15 residues. CDR1 and CDR2 from the germline V gene are MNHNS and SASEGT. Trimming shortened V by 3 bases and J by 5 bases, and 16 bases separated the two germline ends. Profiled with immunoSEQ multiplex PCR; TCRdb holds only in-frame clones, not every one. The sample holds tens of thousands of clones; roughly four fifths are singletons and the top ten take 3.5%. Here the sequenced sample was PBMCs, taken approximately 1,000 days after transplant. The chain recombines TRBV6-1 with TRBJ1-2; tentatively, D is TRBD1 (6 bases). The source of this sequence is a human patient who received an intestinal transplant, so some T cells may come from the graft donor. CDR3 region: CASSEKRTDLYGYTF. Written as DNA, the CDR3 is TGTGCCAGCAGTGAGAAAAGGACAGACCTTTATGGCTACACCTTC.